This entry describes one TCR beta chain. The data belong to a study of T cell responses to AZD1222 COVID-19 vaccine. Produced via immunoSEQ multiplex PCR; TCRdb's table is partial and in-frame only. The data contain approximately 130,000 clones, more than 85% of them singletons. The input for sequencing was peripheral blood, taken on day 0 of AZD1222 vaccination. The sequence was obtained from an adult in good health.

CDR3 in amino acids: CASRGRVDGNTIYF. In DNA, the CDR3 is TGTGCCAGCAGGGGCAGGGTCGATGGAAACACCATATATTTT. The chain has TRBV13 and TRBJ1-3; perhaps TRBD1 as D (5 bases). Germline loops: CDR1 PRHDT, CDR2 FYEKMQ (reference sequence). Trimming took 6 bases from V and 3 from J, leaving 12 bases between them. This CDR3 comprises 14 residues.